These T cell receptor beta chains were read from a single sample in a study of T cells after yellow fever vaccination. Each CDR3 protein gets one entry after TCRdb re-called the 5' RACE reads with MiXCR. The sample contains hundreds of thousands of distinct CDR3 sequences, roughly an eighth of which appear only once. Sequences were derived from CD4+ T cells sorted from PBMCs, sampled 15 days after the yellow fever booster vaccination. The receptors come from a man between 18 and 29 years old who received the YFV17D yellow fever vaccine. Both conserved end residues are trimmed from each CDR3. The D gene is left open where the match is weak.

d_gene: -; v_gene: TRBV5-1; CDR3aa: ASSSGVADTQY
d_gene: -; v_gene: TRBV6-5; CDR3aa: ASRLNRVGNQPQH
d_gene: TRBD1; v_gene: TRBV5-1; CDR3aa: ASSYGQAPQFIYGYT
d_gene: TRBD2; v_gene: TRBV9; CDR3aa: ASSKWLAELRNEQF
d_gene: -; v_gene: TRBV2; CDR3aa: ASGRSGEQF
d_gene: -; v_gene: TRBV4-3; CDR3aa: ASSQEAKPFGEKLF
d_gene: -; v_gene: TRBV7-9; CDR3aa: ASSLDDGPILF
d_gene: TRBD2; v_gene: TRBV7-3; CDR3aa: ASSFGNSGEGTDTQY
d_gene: -; v_gene: TRBV5-4; CDR3aa: ASSPYGIDTQY
d_gene: -; v_gene: TRBV20-1; CDR3aa: SARGWEGASGKNIQY
d_gene: TRBD1; v_gene: TRBV10-3; CDR3aa: AISAGDRVYEQY
d_gene: -; v_gene: TRBV19; CDR3aa: ASNKGEVLGSPLH
d_gene: -; v_gene: TRBV25-1; CDR3aa: ASSEYPQGLGETQY
d_gene: TRBD2; v_gene: TRBV5-1; CDR3aa: ASSSAGLAVNTGELF
d_gene: TRBD1; v_gene: TRBV10-3; CDR3aa: AISDWDRGSTGANVLT
d_gene: TRBD2; v_gene: TRBV7-2; CDR3aa: ASSAQPTSGGTDTQY
d_gene: -; v_gene: TRBV29-1; CDR3aa: SVVIATQY
d_gene: -; v_gene: TRBV14; CDR3aa: ASSQAGSVTQY
d_gene: TRBD2; v_gene: TRBV7-6; CDR3aa: ASSAASGGGEQY
d_gene: -; v_gene: TRBV11-3; CDR3aa: ASSSSGSEQY
d_gene: -; v_gene: TRBV24-1; CDR3aa: ATIGGNTGELF
d_gene: -; v_gene: TRBV6-1; CDR3aa: ASSGPLLRWQEWDQPQH
d_gene: -; v_gene: TRBV5-6; CDR3aa: ASSLDLGYGIQY
d_gene: TRBD1; v_gene: TRBV2; CDR3aa: ASSADRGDTQY
d_gene: -; v_gene: TRBV28; CDR3aa: ASSPASLETQY